The source of this T cell receptor beta chain is a study of CD8 T cells in ankylosing spondylitis. Findings of the study overall: Reports of some motif variants in reactive arthritis synovial fluid and blood predate this one. Disease-linked clones proved CD8+ and comparatively uncommon in peripheral blood.

Comments on this clonotype: As yet, its antigen is unknown. Just one base apart from a much larger clone, this may be a read error.

Each CDR3 protein is one row after TCRdb ran MiXCR on the 5' RACE reads. The sample has 150,000 to 200,000 distinct CDR3 sequences; 11% are singletons. J gave up 0 bases and V 6 bases, and 12 bases lay outside the gene matches. This CDR3 has 18 amino acids. The chain couples TRBV12-3 or TRBV12-4 to TRBJ2-3; TRBD2 matches 10 bases. Specimen: blood, either unsorted or a sorted T cell fraction (not recorded which). The sequence was obtained from a male donor with ankylosing spondylitis or in good health (not recorded which). The CDR3 bases are TGTGCCAGCAGAAACGCCGGACTAGCGGAGGCTAGCACAGATACGCAGTATTTT. Translating gives CASRNAGLAEASTDTQYF.